This T cell receptor (beta chain) derives from a study of T cells in Graves' hyperthyroidism and ophthalmopathy. Trimming removed 1 base at V and 4 bases at J, with 7 bases between. Germline V lookup: CDR1 DFQATT, CDR2 SNEGSKA (reference sequence). The CDR3 extends over 13 amino acids. This clonotype was observed a handful of times. RNA transcripts served as the template for amplifying TCR beta CDR3 regions. The TCR CDR3 was amplified in a first-round RT-PCR using the HTBI primer set. Using its own MiXCR run on the multiplex PCR reads, TCRdb lists one record per CDR3 protein. Of roughly 570,000 distinct CDR3 sequences in the sample, around 14% were seen once.

The receptor was derived from a woman aged 25 to 39 with Graves' hyperthyroidism. This chain connects TRBV20-1 to TRBJ1-4, with D unclear. The sample consisted of blood. CDR3 sequence (DNA): TGCAGTGCTAGAGGACCATATAATGAAAAACTGTTTTTT. It specifies CSARGPYNEKLFF.